The clone carrying this T cell receptor (beta chain) has just a few counts. As yet, its antigen is unknown. The source of the sample is a study of T cell repertoires in cytomegalovirus infection. Study-wide context: A matching HLA type, together with CMV infection, was signaled by public TCR beta signatures.

Germline V CDR1 and CDR2: SGHTA, FQGTGA. Trimming shortened V by 5 bases and J by 5 bases, and 10 bases separated the two germline ends. The CDR3 is made up of 13 amino acids. TCRdb re-called the reads with MiXCR, one entry per CDR3 protein. The table has a few hundred thousand distinct CDR3 sequences, almost 40% seen once. The sample here was cultured PBMCs, taken from culture after CMV antigen stimulation. The chain combines TRBV7-3 with TRBJ2-4, with no clear D. The sequence came from a human donor in good health (CMV status not recorded). Some clones in this sample may be carry-over from other donors' samples. The CDR3 is CASSPLRENIQYF. The DNA for the CDR3 is TGTGCCAGCAGCCCTTTACGGGAAAACATTCAGTACTTC.